Presented here are 18 T cell receptor beta chains from one specimen sequenced in a study of T cell clonality in common variable immunodeficiency. TCRdb's copy holds only in-frame clones and misses some; the assay was immunoSEQ multiplex PCR. The sample gives fewer than 40,000 clones, none seen only once, and the top ten clones hold 3.8%. Sequencing was done on a sample of peripheral blood mononuclear cells. Receptor source: a person between 18 and 75 years old in good health.

This clone was observed at least ten times. From the germline J gene comes the end of the CDR3, since the read stops 3 residues before it. The chain couples TRBV19 to TRBJ2-3; tentatively, D is TRBD2 (5 bases). There are 11 residues in the CDR3. In germline, CDR1 is LNHDA, CDR2 SQIVND (reference sequence). V lost 11 bases and J 6 bases, leaving 12 bases between the germline ends. CDR3 region: CASQAADTQYF. CDR3 DNA (partial): TGTGCCTCCCAAGCGGCGGATACG.

Note on this clone: The read halts 3 residues ahead of the CDR3 end, with the missing end drawn from the germline J gene. This chain uses TRBV19 with TRBJ2-4; D is perhaps TRBD1 (6 bases). The CDR3 length is 13 residues. The germline V gene encodes CDR1 LNHDA and CDR2 SQIVND (reference sequence). CDR3 DNA (partial): TGTGCCAGTAGTATCACAGGGAACTATGGT. It codes for CASSITGNYG. In full, the CDR3 reads CASSITGNYGQYF.

Ten or more counts support this clone. Sequencing ends 3 residues short of the CDR3 end; the germline J gene provides the rest. V usage is TRBV4-2 and J usage is TRBJ2-1; TRBD1 matches at 8 bases. Germline lookup yields CDR1 LGHNA and CDR2 YNFKEQ. The V and J ends lost 3 bases and 7 bases, in that order; junction bases with no gene match: 2. The length of the CDR3 is 13 residues. Here the CDR3 reads CASSHGQGNEQFF. The CDR3 DNA, read in part, is TGTGCCAGCAGCCATGGACAGGGAAATGAG.

This clone has ten or more counts. The CDR3 end is not reached by the read, which stops 3 residues before it; the germline J gene fills it in. The chain recombines TRBV5-1 with TRBJ2-3; D unclear. Germline CDR1 and CDR2: SGHRS and YFSETQ. There are 12 residues in the CDR3. V dropped 1 base and J dropped 4 bases, with 4 bases sitting between them. CDR3: CASSLSADTQYF. CDR3 bases read: TGCGCCAGCAGCTTGTCGGCAGATACG.

The table lists this clone with many counts. Read data end 3 residues before the CDR3 end; the end is taken from the germline J gene. Other DNA sequences in this specimen translate into the identical CDR3. The rearrangement links TRBV5-1 to TRBJ1-1, with D tentatively TRBD1 (5 bases). Per the germline V gene, CDR1 is SGHRS and CDR2 is YFSETQ. The CDR3 runs 13 residues. Trimming stripped 7 bases from V and 0 bases from J, with 10 bases between. Here the CDR3 reads CASGDSLNTEAFF. The CDR3 DNA, read in part, is TGCGCCAGCGGAGACAGTCTGAACACTGAA.

This clone was seen at least ten times. The read gets to within 3 residues of the CDR3 end, and the germline J gene fills in the rest. This chain joins TRBV5-4 and TRBJ2-5; no clear D. The V gene lost 2 bases and the J gene lost 1 base, with 6 bases spanning the gap. The CDR3 runs 13 residues. Per germline, CDR1 SGHNT and CDR2 YYREEE (reference sequence). This chain's CDR3 is CASSFDTQETQYF. The part of the CDR3 DNA that was read is TGTGCCAGCAGCTTCGACACCCAAGAGACC. The full variable domain, in which reference TRBV5-4 and TRBJ2-5 provide the parts outside the CDR3, is ETGVTQSPTHLIKTRGQQVTLRCSSQSGHNTVSWYQQALGQGPQFIFQYYREEENGRGNFPPRFSGLQFPNYSSELNVNALELDDSALYLCASSFDTQETQYFGPGTRLLVL.

This clone occurred many times. The CDR3 end is not reached by the read, which stops 3 residues before it; the germline J gene fills it in. The chain has TRBV2 and TRBJ1-2; tentatively, D is TRBD1 (6 bases). Trimming shortened V by 4 bases and J by 4 bases, and 13 bases separated the two germline ends. This CDR3 spans 14 amino acids. CDR1 and CDR2 (germline): SNHLY, FYNNEI. The CDR3: CASSGGGFGYGYTF. CDR3 DNA, as far as it was read: TGTGCCAGCAGTGGAGGGGGTTTTGGCTATGGC.

The covered CDR3 bases are TGCGCCAGCAGGGGGGGACAGACTTCTAACTATGGC. This gives the protein CASRGGQTSNYG. The entire CDR3 protein reads CASRGGQTSNYGYTF. The J gene is TRBJ1-2, the V gene TRBV5-1, with 7 bases that match TRBD1. Sequencing ends 3 residues short of the CDR3 end; the germline J gene provides the rest. V lost 5 bases and J lost 0; bases outside the gene matches: 7. The length of the CDR3 is 15 residues. The germline gives CDR1 SGHRS, CDR2 YFSETQ. Variable domain in full (rest from reference TRBV5-1 and TRBJ1-2): KAGVTQTPRYLIKTRGQQVTLSCSPISGHRSVSWYQQTPGQGLQFLFEYFSETQRNKGNFPGRFSGRQFSNSRSEMNVSTLELGDSALYLCASRGGQTSNYGYTFGSGTRLTVV.

There are many counts of this clone. The read stops 3 residues short of the end of the CDR3; the missing end is completed from the germline J gene. The rearrangement uses TRBV20-1 and TRBJ2-1; TRBD2 matches at 11 bases. V trimming: 1 base; J trimming: 5 bases; junction bases outside the gene matches: 4. The CDR3 sequence is 15 residues long. The germline gives CDR1 DFQATT, CDR2 SNEGSKA (reference sequence). The covered CDR3 bases are TGCAGTGCTAGAGGGACTAGCGGGCTAGACAATGAG. As protein: CSARGTSGLDNE. Given in full, the CDR3 is CSARGTSGLDNEQFF.

This clone has a count of ten or more. Sequencing ends 3 residues short of the CDR3 end; the germline J gene provides the rest. The chain combines TRBV7-9 with TRBJ1-1, with 9 bases aligning to TRBD1. Per the germline V gene, CDR1 is SEHNR and CDR2 is FQNEAQ (reference sequence). The length of the CDR3 is 13 residues. CDR3 sequence: CASGEGQGPIAFF. The sequenced part of the CDR3 DNA is TGTGCCAGCGGTGAGGGACAGGGACCCATC. Filled out from reference TRBV7-9 and TRBJ1-1, the complete variable domain reads DTGVSQNPRHKITKRGQNVTFRCDPISEHNRLYWYRQTLGQGPEFLTYFQNEAQLEKSRLLSDRFSAERPKGSFSTLEIQRTEQGDSAMYLCASGEGQGPIAFFGQGTRLTVV.

This clone showed up many times. The sequenced part of the CDR3 DNA is TGTGCCAGCAGCTTAGAGGCAACTAACTATGGC. Translating gives CASSLEATNYG. The full CDR3 is CASSLEATNYGYTF. The chain has TRBV7-9 and TRBJ1-2; D unclear. The DNA ends 3 residues before the CDR3 does, and the rest of the CDR3 is filled in from the germline J gene. The CDR3 has 14 amino acids. Trimming shortened V by 1 base and J by 0 bases, and 6 bases separated the two germline ends. The germline V gene has CDR1 SEHNR and CDR2 FQNEAQ (reference sequence).

Many counts were recorded for this clone. From the germline J gene comes the end of the CDR3, since the read stops 3 residues before it. The chain couples TRBV20-1 to TRBJ2-3; TRBD1 matches 7 bases. Germline CDR1 reads DFQATT; CDR2 reads SNEGSKA (reference sequence). The CDR3 loop spans 12 amino acids. The covered CDR3 bases are TGCAGTGCTAGAGAAGGGACAGCGGCG. Residues: CSAREGTAA. In full, the CDR3 is CSAREGTAAQYF.

This clone was counted ten times or more. With the read ending 3 residues before the CDR3 end, the germline J gene is used to fill in that end. The chain joins TRBV20-1 to TRBJ1-5; TRBD1 agrees at 10 bases. V shed 2 bases and J 5 bases; nucleotides not matched to a gene: 12. The CDR3 is 17 residues long. Germline V gene lookup returns CDR1 DFQATT and CDR2 SNEGSKA (reference sequence). CDR3 sequence: CSARLRPWTGGDQPQHF. The covered CDR3 bases are TGCAGTGCTAGACTGCGACCTTGGACAGGGGGGGATCAGCCC.

Ten or more counts support this clone. With the read ending 3 residues before the CDR3 end, the germline J gene is used to fill in that end. The chain links TRBV4-2 to TRBJ1-6, with TRBD1 matching 7 bases. V dropped 0 bases and J dropped 4; count of bases not matched to a gene: 3. The germline gives CDR1 LGHNA, CDR2 YNFKEQ. The CDR3 sequence is 16 residues long. The CDR3 sequence: CASSQDSGGYNSPLHF. CDR3 bases read: TGTGCCAGCAGCCAAGATTCAGGGGGGTATAATTCACCC.

In this sample, this clone turned up many times. The CDR3 end falls 3 residues outside the read, so it is completed with the germline J gene. The V gene is TRBV6-2 or TRBV6-3, the J gene TRBJ2-3; TRBD2 is a possible D gene (5 bases). V lost 5 bases and J lost 1, with 13 bases in between. Germline CDR1 and CDR2: MNHEY and SVGEGT. This CDR3 is built from 15 residues. Partial CDR3 DNA: TGTGCCAGCAGTCAGAGGCGGGTCCGCACAGATACG. Translating gives CASSQRRVRTDT. The CDR3 reads in full as CASSQRRVRTDTQYF.

The CDR3 DNA, read in part, is TGTGCCAGCAGCTCCTGGACTAGCGGCTCCTACGAC. Its translation is CASSSWTSGSYD. The complete CDR3 sequence is CASSSWTSGSYDYTF. V gene TRBV7-9 combines with J gene TRBJ1-2; D is unresolved. Read data end 3 residues before the CDR3 end; the end is taken from the germline J gene. CDR3 length equals 15 residues. Germline CDR1 is SEHNR and CDR2 is FQNEAQ (reference sequence).

This clone appeared many times. CDR3 DNA, as far as it was read: TGCAGTGTGGGGCGCGGTAATGAAAAA. It encodes CSVGRGNEK. The whole CDR3 protein is CSVGRGNEKLFF. The gene calls are TRBV20-1 and TRBJ1-4, with a possible D match to TRBD1 (5 bases). Sequencing ends 3 residues short of the CDR3 end; the germline J gene provides the rest. V shed 7 bases and J shed 4 bases, with 10 bases lying between them. The CDR3 spans 12 residues. CDR1 and CDR2 (germline): DFQATT, SNEGSKA (reference sequence).

This clone was seen ten or more times. The read gets to within 3 residues of the CDR3 end, and the germline J gene fills in the rest. This chain links TRBV20-1 with TRBJ1-1; a weak D match, TRBD1 (5 bases). Germline values: CDR1 DFQATT, CDR2 SNEGSKA (reference sequence). V dropped 1 base and J dropped 6 bases, with 15 bases sitting between them. This CDR3 contains 14 residues. The sequenced CDR3 bases are TGCAGTGCTAGAGGGGGCAGGGCTGGGCCTGAA. Its translation is CSARGGRAGPE. The whole CDR3 protein is CSARGGRAGPEAFF.